The T cell receptor (beta chain) under discussion was sequenced for a study of shared clonotypes between healthy human individuals. Overall study context: Contributing individuals were a couple of females and a few males aged 18 to 49. Each donor had three CD4 naive, three CD4 memory, two CD8 naive and one CD8 memory plate.

Points from the study as a whole: Sampling covered blood only; tissue repertoires likely differ.

Repertoires were generated with immunoSEQ multiplex PCR, while TCRdb's copy carries only in-frame clones and drops some. The sample has 2 million to 2.5 million clones, approximately 95% seen once. A note on this clone: No antigen is known for it.

The germline V and J ends were trimmed by 2 bases and 6 bases, with 5 bases remaining between them. The length of the CDR3 is 12 residues. The germline gives CDR1 SGHNT, CDR2 YYREEE (reference sequence). This chain links TRBV5-4 with TRBJ2-2; D is undetermined. The TCR originated in a man aged 18 to 30 in good health. Some clones in this sample may be carry-over from other donors' samples. The specimen sequenced was naive CD4+ T cells from PBMCs. Subset reported: CD45RA+ positively selected. CDR3 in amino acids: CASSLFAGELFF. CDR3 sequence (DNA): TGTGCCAGCAGCTTATTTGCCGGGGAGCTGTTTTTT.